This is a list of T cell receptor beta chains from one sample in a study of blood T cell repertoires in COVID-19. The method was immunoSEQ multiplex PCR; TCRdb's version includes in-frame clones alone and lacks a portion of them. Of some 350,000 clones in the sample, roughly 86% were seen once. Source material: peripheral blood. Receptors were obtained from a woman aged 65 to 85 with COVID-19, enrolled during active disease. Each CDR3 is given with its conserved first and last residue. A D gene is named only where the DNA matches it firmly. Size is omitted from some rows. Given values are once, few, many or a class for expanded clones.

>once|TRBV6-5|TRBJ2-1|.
CASLPSRANNEQFF
TGTGCCAGCCTTCCCTCGAGGGCCAACAATGAGCAGTTCTTC
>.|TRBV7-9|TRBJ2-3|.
CASSFRQTSTDTQYF
TGTGCCAGCAGCTTTAGACAGACTAGCACAGATACGCAGTATTTT
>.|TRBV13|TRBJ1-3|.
CASSLAVSKGPSGNTIYF
TGTGCCAGCAGCTTAGCGGTATCGAAGGGGCCCTCTGGAAACACCATATATTTT
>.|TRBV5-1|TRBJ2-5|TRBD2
CASSLAGGEETQYF
TGCGCCAGCAGCTTGGCCGGGGGGGAAGAGACCCAGTACTTC
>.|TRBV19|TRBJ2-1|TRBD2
CASSIERGGGQFF
TGTGCCAGTAGTATAGAGCGGGGGGGAGGGCAGTTCTTC
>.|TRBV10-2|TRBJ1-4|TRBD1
CASSQTGVDEKLFF
TGCGCCAGCAGCCAGACAGGGGTAGATGAAAAACTGTTTTTT
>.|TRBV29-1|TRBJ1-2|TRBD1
CSVAHGQGGNYGYTF
TGCAGCGTTGCCCATGGACAGGGTGGGAACTATGGCTACACCTTC
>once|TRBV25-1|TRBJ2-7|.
CASSDYDSYEQYF
TGTGCCAGCAGTGATTACGACAGCTACGAGCAGTACTTC
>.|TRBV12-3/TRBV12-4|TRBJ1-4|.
CASSLDGGEKLFF
TGTGCCAGCAGTTTAGACGGCGGAGAAAAACTGTTTTTT
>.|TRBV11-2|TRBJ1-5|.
CASSLGTKGRNQPQHF
TGTGCCAGCAGCTTAGGAACGAAGGGGCGAAATCAGCCCCAGCATTTT